This T cell receptor beta chain originates from a study of blood T cell repertoires in COVID-19. The assay was immunoSEQ multiplex PCR, and TCRdb's table has in-frame clones only and misses some. The sample contains about 250,000 clones, 88% of which appear only once. Individuals drawn from about two dozen US areas were roughly 18 to 95 years old. Cohort allocation depended upon clinical history that participants reported. Per germline, CDR1 MNHEY and CDR2 SVGAGI. After removal of 6 bases from V and 4 bases from J, the junction contained 7 bases not matched to a gene. The CDR3 runs 15 residues. The clonotype was recovered from a woman between 45 and 65 years old who had recovered from COVID-19. The genes are TRBV6-5 and TRBJ1-2, with 11 positions matching TRBD1. Sequencing used PBMCs or T cells enriched from blood (not recorded which). The CDR3 coding sequence is TGTGCCAGCAGCCCATCCGGGACAGGGGGCTATGGCTACACCTTC. Protein product: CASSPSGTGGYGYTF.